The rows below give T cell receptor beta chains drawn from one sample of a study of blood T cell repertoires in COVID-19. Here immunoSEQ multiplex PCR was the method, and the copy in TCRdb shows in-frame clones only, minus some. The profile covers about 100,000 clones, with over 75% appearing a single time and 9.5% to 15% taken by the ten largest. The sequenced material came from peripheral blood. The receptors originated from a human donor in a cohort sampled during active COVID-19. Both conserved end residues are part of each CDR3. The order of the fields is D gene, V gene, CDR3 length, J gene, clone size, CDR3 DNA, CDR3 protein. D genes are given only for firm matches. Part of the rows lack a size; the others show once, few, many or a class for expanded clones.

.	TRBV3-1/TRBV3-2	15	TRBJ2-5	.	TGTGCCAGCAGCCAATCAGTGGTAGCGCAAGAGACCCAGTACTTC	CASSQSVVAQETQYF
TRBD1	TRBV7-9	13	TRBJ1-2	.	TGTGCCAGCAGCCCCCGGACAGGGGATGGCTACACCTTC	CASSPRTGDGYTF
TRBD1	TRBV7-9	14	TRBJ1-4	.	TGTGCCAGCAACCCGGGACAGGGGTATGAAAAACTGTTTTTT	CASNPGQGYEKLFF
.	TRBV9	15	TRBJ1-3	.	TGTGCCAGCAGCCCAGCGGGATCCTCTGGAAACACCATATATTTT	CASSPAGSSGNTIYF
.	TRBV24-1	13	TRBJ1-2	.	TGTGCCACCGGTTTTCACGGTGTAGATGGCTACACCTTC	CATGFHGVDGYTF
.	TRBV5-1	15	TRBJ2-1	.	TGCGCCAGCAGCCTACAGGTCCCAACCGGCGTTGAGCAGTTCTTC	CASSLQVPTGVEQFF
.	TRBV11-2	17	TRBJ1-4	.	TGTGCCAGCAGCTTAGTTTTCCAGGACACCGCTAATGAAAAACTGTTTTTT	CASSLVFQDTANEKLFF
.	TRBV24-1	13	TRBJ2-1	.	TGTGCCACCAGTGATCCCCCCGGGACTCCGCAGTTCTTC	CATSDPPGTPQFF
TRBD1	TRBV2	14	TRBJ1-1	.	TGTGCCAGCTTCGGGGGGACAGGGCTCACTGAAGCTTTCTTT	CASFGGTGLTEAFF
.	TRBV5-6	17	TRBJ1-6	.	TGTGCCAGCAGCCCAGGGGCCCGCCCTCCATATAATTCACCCCTCCACTTT	CASSPGARPPYNSPLHF
.	TRBV6-6	15	TRBJ1-4	once	TGTGCCAGCAGTTACTCGTCAGGGGTAGGGGAAAAACTGTTTTTT	CASSYSSGVGEKLFF
.	TRBV6-1	13	TRBJ1-5	.	TGTGCCAGCAGTGAAGGTGCAGGTCAGCCCCAGCATTTT	CASSEGAGQPQHF
TRBD2	TRBV10-1	16	TRBJ2-2	many	TGCGCCAGCAGCTCTCGGACTAGCGGGGTCGCCGGGGAGCTGTTTTTT	CASSSRTSGVAGELFF
TRBD1	TRBV5-1	15	TRBJ1-4	.	TGCGCCAGCAGCTTAAATGGACAGGGTGATGAAAAACTGTTTTTT	CASSLNGQGDEKLFF